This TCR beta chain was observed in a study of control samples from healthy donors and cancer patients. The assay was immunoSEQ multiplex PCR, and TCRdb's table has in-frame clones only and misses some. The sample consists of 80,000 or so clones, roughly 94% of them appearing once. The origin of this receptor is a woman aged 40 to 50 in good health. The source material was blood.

In DNA, the CDR3 is TGTGCCAGCAGCTGGACGGGAGAAGCGTACGAGCAGTACTTC. It specifies CASSWTGEAYEQYF. This rearrangement joins TRBV7-9 to TRBJ2-7; possibly TRBD2 for D (6 bases). With 4 bases removed from V and 4 bases from J, the gap between germline ends came to 14 bases. Looked up from germline, CDR1 is SEHNR and CDR2 is FQNEAQ (reference sequence). The CDR3 totals 14 residues.